The rows below give T cell receptor beta chains drawn from one sample of a study of cytomegalovirus exposure and HLA in healthy donors. Libraries were prepared by immunoSEQ multiplex PCR; TCRdb keeps only in-frame clonotypes and omits some of them. The sample comprises more than 150,000 clones, approximately 88% of which are singletons, and approximately 1.5% rests with the top ten. Sequenced input: PBMCs. Source of these receptors: a woman between 18 and 29 years old in good health and CMV-seronegative. CDR3s include the opening cysteine and the closing phenylalanine or tryptophan. D genes are given only for firm matches. Clone size is stated in some rows and not others, as once, few, many or a class when expanded.

>-|TRBJ2-3|-|TRBV13
TGTGCCAGCTCGGGTCAGGGGCGCACAGATACGCAGTATTTT
CASSGQGRTDTQYF
>-|TRBJ2-1|TRBD1|TRBV10-1
TGCGCCAGCAGTGAGACCGGGACAGGGATCTATGAGCAGTTCTTC
CASSETGTGIYEQFF
>-|TRBJ1-1|TRBD1|TRBV7-9
TGTGCCAGCAGCCAAGGGACAGCCAACACTGAAGCTTTCTTT
CASSQGTANTEAFF
>-|TRBJ2-7|TRBD2|TRBV11-1
TGTGCCAGCAGCCCCCGCGGGAGGGGGCTATACGAGCAGTACTTC
CASSPRGRGLYEQYF
>few|TRBJ1-3|-|TRBV6-5
TGTGCCAGCAGGAGGGCGGTCTCTGGAAACACCATATATTTT
CASRRAVSGNTIYF
>few|TRBJ1-1|TRBD1|TRBV12-5
TGTGCTAGTGGTTCCAACAGGGGTAGCGCTTTCTTT
CASGSNRGSAFF
>-|TRBJ2-5|-|TRBV21-1
TGTGCCAGCAGCGAACCCTCAACTAGCGGGGCCCGTCCCCAGTACTTC
CASSEPSTSGARPQYF
>-|TRBJ2-1|-|TRBV19
TGTGCCAGTAGTATTTATCTGGGAGTCTCCCTCAATGAGCAGTTCTTC
CASSIYLGVSLNEQFF
>-|TRBJ2-5|TRBD1|TRBV5-1
TGCGCCAGCAGCCGGGACAGACAAGAGACCCAGTACTTC
CASSRDRQETQYF
>-|TRBJ2-1|TRBD2|TRBV27
TGTGCCAGCAGTCCCCGTTTACTAGCGGGGCACTACAATGAGCAGTTCTTC
CASSPRLLAGHYNEQFF
>-|TRBJ2-1|-|TRBV7-9
TGTGCCAGCAGCTTAGCGGGGGCCTCCAATGAGCAGTTCTTC
CASSLAGASNEQFF
>-|TRBJ2-5|-|TRBV11-1
TGTGCCAGCAGCTTAGTAGGGGGAAGCCAAGAGACCCAGTACTTC
CASSLVGGSQETQYF
>once|TRBJ2-5|TRBD2|TRBV19
TGTGCCAGTAGCTACGCGAACCACCGGACTAGCCCCCAAGAGACCCAGTACTTC
CASSYANHRTSPQETQYF
>few|TRBJ2-7|-|TRBV27
TGTGCCAGCACTTCGAGCGGGCGCGCCTACGAGCAGTACTTC
CASTSSGRAYEQYF
>-|TRBJ1-1|-|TRBV9
TGTGCCAGCAGCCCCCTCTTAACAGGGACCACTGAAGCTTTCTTT
CASSPLLTGTTEAFF
>-|TRBJ1-3|-|TRBV6-1
TGTGCCAGCAGTTGGGGCGGGACCGCTGGAAACACCATATATTTT
CASSWGGTAGNTIYF
>few|TRBJ1-5|-|TRBV25-1
TGTGCCAGCAGTGAATTAGGGGCAGGTGAGAATCAGCCCCAGCATTTT
CASSELGAGENQPQHF
>once|TRBJ1-6|TRBD1|TRBV5-1
TGCGCCAGCAGCCTCGGGACAGTCGAATCACCCCTCCACTTT
CASSLGTVESPLHF
>once|TRBJ2-7|TRBD2|TRBV5-1
TGCGCCAGCAGCTTGGATGCCGCGGGAGGCGAGCAGTACTTC
CASSLDAAGGEQYF